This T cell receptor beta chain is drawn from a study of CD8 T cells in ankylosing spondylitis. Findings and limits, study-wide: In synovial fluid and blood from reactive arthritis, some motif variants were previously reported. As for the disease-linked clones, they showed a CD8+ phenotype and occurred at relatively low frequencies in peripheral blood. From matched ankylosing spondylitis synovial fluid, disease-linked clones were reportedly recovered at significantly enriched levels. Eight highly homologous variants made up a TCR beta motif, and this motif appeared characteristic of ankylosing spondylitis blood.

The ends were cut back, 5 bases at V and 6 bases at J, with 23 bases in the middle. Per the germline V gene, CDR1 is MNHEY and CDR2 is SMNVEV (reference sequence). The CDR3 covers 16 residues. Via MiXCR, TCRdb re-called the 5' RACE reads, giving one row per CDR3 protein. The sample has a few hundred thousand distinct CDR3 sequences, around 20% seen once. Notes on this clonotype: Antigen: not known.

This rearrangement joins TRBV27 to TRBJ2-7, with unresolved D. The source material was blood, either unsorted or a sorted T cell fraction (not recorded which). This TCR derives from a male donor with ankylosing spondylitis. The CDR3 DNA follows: TGTGCCAGCAGTAAGCATGTTGAGACGGCGCGATTCGAGCAGTACTTC. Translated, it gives CASSKHVETARFEQYF.